This TCR beta chain is drawn from a study of regulatory T cells in long-lasting Graves disease (dated by TCRdb to about 2021). Study-level background: Newly diagnosed Graves' disease patients had taken antithyroid drugs for less than 3 months. Patients with persistent Graves' disease were compared with patients with newly diagnosed Graves' disease using TCR sequencing and RNA sequencing of peripheral blood. The study took place in China and was registered as a clinical trial. A total of around 35 samples were covered by TCR sequencing, comprising approximately 13 persistent and around 20 newly diagnosed Graves' disease patients.

The library was prepared using multiplex PCR. This sample was sequenced with an Illumina HiSeq 4000. To build TCR beta libraries, CDR3 regions were amplified by Arm-PCR using iRepertoire HTBI primers. Before sequencing, the PCR products underwent gel purification. As for how the authors treated the data: Gene usage analysis of CDR3 amino acid clonotypes relied on the 55 to 80 TRBV and 14 TRBJ segments identified across samples. Filtered high-quality paired reads were merged into contigs using COPE and FqMerger. BLAST was used to align contigs to the IMGT TRBV, TRBD and TRBJ reference genes, and CDR3 was defined following IMGT. Clonotypes above 0.1% frequency were classified as highly expanded clones. Shannon entropy served as the measure of repertoire diversity, while the Gini coefficient captured V-J evenness. A clonotype found in more than one individual was treated as public. Starting from the raw public reads, TCRdb applied fastp trimming at Q25, assembled clones with MiXCR and retained in-frame beta chains. Every distinct CDR3 protein forms one entry, paired with its most common genes and DNA. The V and J calls, along with clone size, are taken from TCRdb and not from the paper's own processing. The sample table holds approximately 540,000 distinct CDR3 sequences, of which 12% were seen once. The top ten constitute roughly 8.2% of the sample.

Study-wide conclusions, independent of this receptor: Peripheral blood alone was examined, since thyroid tissue, which constituted the primary lesion, could not be accessed. More public clonotypes were shared among persistent patients (under 3,000) than among newly diagnosed patients (roughly 1,000). Sequencing and analysis were restricted to the TCR beta chain. Lower TCR Shannon entropy and fewer highly expanded clones were observed in persistent Graves' disease patients than in newly diagnosed patients, which suggested clonal expansion. The authors noted that the small sample size was a limitation that may lower accuracy. Preferential use of TRBV28, TRBJ1-2 and TRBJ2-5 was observed in persistent disease, whereas TRBV20-1 and TRBJ2-1 were favored in newly diagnosed disease.

From its cysteine to its phenylalanine, the CDR3 spans 14 amino acids. Solely the CDR3 DNA is kept, with 42 bases framed from the first base. Notes on this clonotype: Its antigen is not yet known. Per-nucleotide qualities are absent, and no much larger clonotype sits a single base away.

The time point label for this specimen denotes: newly diagnosed GD, antithyroid drugs for less than 3 months. For both TCR sequencing and RNA sequencing, RNA was extracted from PBMCs using TRIzol. The diagnosis of Graves' disease was made according to American Thyroid Association guidelines. Recruitment of patients was carried out at an endocrinology department in Xi'an, China. Each patient gave about 8.1 milliliters of peripheral blood, collected in an EDTA anticoagulant tube. Ficoll Paque Plus density gradient separation was used to isolate PBMCs, and no further T cell sorting was performed. An Agilent 2100 Bioanalyzer and agarose gel were used to assess RNA quality, and a NanoDrop 2000 was used to measure RNA concentration. The same sample was also used in a study of T cells in Graves' hyperthyroidism and ophthalmopathy. From that second study: Stable Graves' hyperthyroidism was defined as the absence of progression to ophthalmopathy over 18 months of follow-up. Hyperthyroidism patients were newly diagnosed, had a disease duration of under 2 months, and were aged 18 to 65 years. Any patient with an uncontrolled infection, another autoimmune disease, pregnancy or lactation was excluded. Diagnoses relied on clinical symptoms, serum thyroxine and TRAb, thyroid ultrasound and orbital computed tomography. For the first round of RT-PCR on the TCR CDR3, the HTBI primer set was used together with the Qiagen OneStep RT-PCR kit. Most expanded thyroid clonotypes (frequency above 0.001) were also detected in blood, suggesting blood repertoires may reflect thyroid immune responses. A 13 V-J signature model separated ophthalmopathy from stable hyperthyroidism, with around 88% sensitivity and roughly 81% specificity in cross-validation and 80%/75% in testing. In validation, progression to ophthalmopathy was predicted by the model with 70.59% sensitivity and 72.22% specificity, a median of approximately 7.1 months before onset. To identify TCR V-J signatures that set the groups apart, the researchers used a discovery cohort of more than 95 patients, made up of around 42 with Graves' ophthalmopathy and 57 with stable Graves' hyperthyroidism. Prospective prediction of ophthalmopathy was tested in an independent validation cohort of under 20 hyperthyroidism patients and around 16 patients who later progressed to ophthalmopathy. The roughly 91 discovery patients were randomly divided into training and test sets at a 7:3 ratio. Thyroid tissue and blood T-cell repertoires from six Graves' hyperthyroidism patients were also compared in the study. Once sampling was done, hyperthyroidism patients were given methimazole at a starting dose of 30 mg daily, whereas ophthalmopathy patients were given high-dose intravenous methylprednisolone. Libraries were constructed in a second round of multiplex PCR, after which size selection and purification were carried out. Paired-end sequencing of the libraries was performed with 100 bp reads on an Illumina HiSeq2000. Raw data were processed with SOAPnuke, discarding reads with adapters, uncalled bases, mean Phred below 15, or no exact constant-primer or identifier match. High-quality paired reads were merged using COPE v1.2.5, and each unique nucleotide sequence was defined as a clonotype. Clonotypes were aligned to IMGT TRBV, TRBD and TRBJ reference segments using MiTCR v1.1. Only V-J combinations with frequency above 0.0001, covering about 99% of repertoires, were analysed. The TCS score was defined as the ratio of F50 (clonal expansion) to E x V (chaos), calculated using BLOSUM62-based TCRdist between CDR3 peptides within each V-J. Welch's t-statistics and random forest reduced around 520 V-J features to 13, which were used in a naive Bayes classifier (R e1071). No statistical method was used to set the sample size in advance, and investigators knew the group allocation. The paper describes TCR Vbeta CDR3 sequencing of some 130 peripheral blood samples, made up of approximately 40 ophthalmopathy patients, over 70 hyperthyroidism patients and 17 progressor patients.

Here the sequenced sample was peripheral blood mononuclear cells (PBMCs), taken at new diagnosis, from a patient treated with antithyroid drugs. The rearrangement joined TRBV12-3 or TRBV12-4 to TRBJ2-1; 13 bases in the junction line up with TRBD2. With the DNA end fitting TRBJ2-7 better, the J assignment may be wrong. The receptor comes from a woman aged 25 to 39 with Graves disease. Donor details come from another sample of the same person, matched by shared clones. This receptor carries the CDR3 CASKGTSGNYEQYF. The DNA reads as follows: TGTGCCAGCAAAGGGACTAGCGGGAACTACGAGCAGTACTTC.